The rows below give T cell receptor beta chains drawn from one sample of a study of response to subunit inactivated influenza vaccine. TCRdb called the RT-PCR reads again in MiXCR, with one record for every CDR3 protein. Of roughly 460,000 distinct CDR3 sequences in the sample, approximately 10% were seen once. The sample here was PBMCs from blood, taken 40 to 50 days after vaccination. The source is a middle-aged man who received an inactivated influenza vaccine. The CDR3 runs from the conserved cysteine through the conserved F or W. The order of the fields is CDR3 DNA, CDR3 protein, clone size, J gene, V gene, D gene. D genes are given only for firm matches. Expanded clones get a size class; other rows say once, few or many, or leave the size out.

CDR3nt: TGTGCCAGCAGGGATCGTGGTGCCTACGAGCAGTACTTC
CDR3aa: CASRDRGAYEQYF
abundance: -
j_gene: TRBJ2-7
v_gene: TRBV7-2
d_gene: -

CDR3nt: TGTGCCAGCAGGCGGACAGGGGACACCGGGGAGCTGTTTTTT
CDR3aa: CASRRTGDTGELFF
abundance: -
j_gene: TRBJ2-2
v_gene: TRBV12-3/TRBV12-4
d_gene: TRBD1

CDR3nt: TGTGCCAGCAGCCAAGTTGGGGTTCGAGGGACTGAAGCTTTCTTT
CDR3aa: CASSQVGVRGTEAFF
abundance: many
j_gene: TRBJ1-1
v_gene: TRBV4-2
d_gene: -

CDR3nt: TGTGCCAGCAGCGCACGCCCCCGGACTGCATCCTACGAGCAGTACTTC
CDR3aa: CASSARPRTASYEQYF
abundance: -
j_gene: TRBJ2-7
v_gene: TRBV11-2
d_gene: -

CDR3nt: TGTGCTTCCCCGGATTTCTATGGCTACACCTTC
CDR3aa: CASPDFYGYTF
abundance: -
j_gene: TRBJ1-2
v_gene: TRBV30
d_gene: -

CDR3nt: TGCAGCGTTGGAGGGGGTCAGAACAATGAGCAGTTCTTC
CDR3aa: CSVGGGQNNEQFF
abundance: -
j_gene: TRBJ2-1
v_gene: TRBV29-1
d_gene: -

CDR3nt: TGTGCCAGCACCCGAGGACTCATCCGTGAGCAGTTCTTC
CDR3aa: CASTRGLIREQFF
abundance: many
j_gene: TRBJ2-1
v_gene: TRBV2
d_gene: -

CDR3nt: TGTGCCAGCAGCTTAGCTAGGCCAGCCACTGAAGCTTTCTTT
CDR3aa: CASSLARPATEAFF
abundance: -
j_gene: TRBJ1-1
v_gene: TRBV7-2
d_gene: -

CDR3nt: TGTGCCAGCAGCTTAGTGAGGACAGGGGGCTCGGGTAACTATGGCTACACCTTC
CDR3aa: CASSLVRTGGSGNYGYTF
abundance: -
j_gene: TRBJ1-2
v_gene: TRBV7-9
d_gene: TRBD1

CDR3nt: TGTGCCAGCAGCTTAGCACCCTCTGGGGCCAACGTCCTGACTTTC
CDR3aa: CASSLAPSGANVLTF
abundance: once
j_gene: TRBJ2-6
v_gene: TRBV7-8
d_gene: -

CDR3nt: TGTGCCAGCAGTTTGGGGTCGGGGAACTATGGCTACACCTTC
CDR3aa: CASSLGSGNYGYTF
abundance: many
j_gene: TRBJ1-2
v_gene: TRBV28
d_gene: -

CDR3nt: TGTGCCAGCAGCTTAATCCTTCTAGGGATGTACACCGGGGAGCTGTTTTTT
CDR3aa: CASSLILLGMYTGELFF
abundance: few
j_gene: TRBJ2-2
v_gene: TRBV7-9
d_gene: -

CDR3nt: TGTGCCAGCAGCTTAGTCATGGCAGTCAATCAGCCCCAGCATTTT
CDR3aa: CASSLVMAVNQPQHF
abundance: few
j_gene: TRBJ1-5
v_gene: TRBV7-4
d_gene: -

CDR3nt: TGCGCCAGCAGCTTAGGGAGATCTGAAGCTTTCTTT
CDR3aa: CASSLGRSEAFF
abundance: few
j_gene: TRBJ1-1
v_gene: TRBV5-1
d_gene: -

CDR3nt: TGTGCCAGCAGTCAGGCGACGAACACCGGGGAGCTGTTTTTT
CDR3aa: CASSQATNTGELFF
abundance: few
j_gene: TRBJ2-2
v_gene: TRBV6-1
d_gene: -

CDR3nt: TGTGCCAGTAGTATACAGGGTTTTGCAGATACGCAGTATTTT
CDR3aa: CASSIQGFADTQYF
abundance: -
j_gene: TRBJ2-3
v_gene: TRBV19
d_gene: -

CDR3nt: TGTGCCAGCTGTGGGGAAAATGAGCAGTTCTTC
CDR3aa: CASCGENEQFF
abundance: few
j_gene: TRBJ2-1
v_gene: TRBV12-3/TRBV12-4
d_gene: -

CDR3nt: TGTGCCAGCAGCCAAGCGTTCGGTTTCAACACCGGGGAGCTGTTTTTT
CDR3aa: CASSQAFGFNTGELFF
abundance: -
j_gene: TRBJ2-2
v_gene: TRBV4-2
d_gene: -

CDR3nt: TGTGCCAGCAGTTTGGGTCTAGCGATAAATGAGCAGTTCTTC
CDR3aa: CASSLGLAINEQFF
abundance: -
j_gene: TRBJ2-1
v_gene: TRBV12-3/TRBV12-4
d_gene: -

CDR3nt: TGTGCCAGCAGCTTAACACTAGCGCGATTTTACAATGAGCAGTTCTTC
CDR3aa: CASSLTLARFYNEQFF
abundance: -
j_gene: TRBJ2-1
v_gene: TRBV7-9
d_gene: TRBD2

CDR3nt: TGTGCCAGCGCAGCCGGGGAGACCCAGTACTTC
CDR3aa: CASAAGETQYF
abundance: -
j_gene: TRBJ2-5
v_gene: TRBV5-6
d_gene: -

CDR3nt: TGTGCCAGCAGCTTAGCGCAGTATGGACTATTGACCTACGAGCAGTACTTC
CDR3aa: CASSLAQYGLLTYEQYF
abundance: few
j_gene: TRBJ2-7
v_gene: TRBV7-2
d_gene: -